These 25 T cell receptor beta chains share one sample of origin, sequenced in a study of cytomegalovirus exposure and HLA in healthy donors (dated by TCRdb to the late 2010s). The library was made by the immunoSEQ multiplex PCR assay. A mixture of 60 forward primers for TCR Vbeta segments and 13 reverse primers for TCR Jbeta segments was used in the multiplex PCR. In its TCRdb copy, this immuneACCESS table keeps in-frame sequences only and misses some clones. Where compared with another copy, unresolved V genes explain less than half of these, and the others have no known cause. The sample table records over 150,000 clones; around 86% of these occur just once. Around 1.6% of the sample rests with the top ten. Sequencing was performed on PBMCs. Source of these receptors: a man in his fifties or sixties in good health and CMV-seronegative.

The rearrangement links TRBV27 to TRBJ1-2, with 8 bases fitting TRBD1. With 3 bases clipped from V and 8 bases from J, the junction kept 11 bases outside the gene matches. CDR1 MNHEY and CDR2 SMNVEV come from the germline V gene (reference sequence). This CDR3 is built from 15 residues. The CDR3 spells CASSFNRGQGSGYTF. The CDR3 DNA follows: TGTGCCAGCAGTTTTAACCGAGGACAGGGTTCAGGCTACACCTTC.

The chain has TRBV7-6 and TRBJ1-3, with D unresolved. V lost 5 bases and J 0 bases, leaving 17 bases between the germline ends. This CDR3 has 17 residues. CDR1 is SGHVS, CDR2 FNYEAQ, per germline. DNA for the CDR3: TGTGCCAGCAGCCACCCGGGTAGGATGAGCTCTGGAAACACCATATATTTT. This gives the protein CASSHPGRMSSGNTIYF.

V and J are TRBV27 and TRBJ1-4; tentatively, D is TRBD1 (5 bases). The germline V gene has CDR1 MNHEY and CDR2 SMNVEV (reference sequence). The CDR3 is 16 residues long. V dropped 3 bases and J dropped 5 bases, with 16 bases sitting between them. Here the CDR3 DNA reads TGTGCCAGCAGTTTCACCCCTGGGGCCAGGAATGAAAAACTGTTTTTT. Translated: CASSFTPGARNEKLFF.

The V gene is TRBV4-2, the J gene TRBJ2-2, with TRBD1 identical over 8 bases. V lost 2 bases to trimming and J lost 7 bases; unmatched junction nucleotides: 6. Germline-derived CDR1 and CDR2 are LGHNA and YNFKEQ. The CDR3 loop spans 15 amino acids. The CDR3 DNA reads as TGTGCCAGCAGCCAACAGGGGGCAAAGGACGGGGAGCTGTTTTTT. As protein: CASSQQGAKDGELFF.

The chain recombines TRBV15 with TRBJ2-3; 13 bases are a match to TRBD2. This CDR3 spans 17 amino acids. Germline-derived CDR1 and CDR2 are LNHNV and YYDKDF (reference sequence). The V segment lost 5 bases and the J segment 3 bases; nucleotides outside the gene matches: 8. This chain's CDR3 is CATSDAGLAGITDTQYF. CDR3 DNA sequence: TGTGCCACCAGCGATGCGGGACTAGCGGGAATAACAGATACGCAGTATTTT.

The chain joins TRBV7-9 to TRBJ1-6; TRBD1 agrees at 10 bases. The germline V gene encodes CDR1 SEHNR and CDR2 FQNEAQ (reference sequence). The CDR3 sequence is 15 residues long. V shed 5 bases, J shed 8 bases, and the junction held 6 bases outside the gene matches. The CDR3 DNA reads TGTGCCAGCAGCCTACGGACAGGGGGTTATTCACCCCTCCACTTT. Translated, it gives CASSLRTGGYSPLHF. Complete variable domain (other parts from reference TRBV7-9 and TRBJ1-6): DTGVSQNPRHKITKRGQNVTFRCDPISEHNRLYWYRQTLGQGPEFLTYFQNEAQLEKSRLLSDRFSAERPKGSFSTLEIQRTEQGDSAMYLCASSLRTGGYSPLHFGNGTRLTVT.

CDR3 DNA: TGTGCCAGCAGCTTAGGACAGGGGGTTGACGAGCAGTACTTC. This encodes CASSLGQGVDEQYF. V and J are TRBV11-2 and TRBJ2-7, with 9 bases matching TRBD1. V dropped 1 base and J dropped 5; count of bases not matched to a gene: 3. CDR3 size: 14 residues. Germline values: CDR1 SGHAT, CDR2 FQNNGV.

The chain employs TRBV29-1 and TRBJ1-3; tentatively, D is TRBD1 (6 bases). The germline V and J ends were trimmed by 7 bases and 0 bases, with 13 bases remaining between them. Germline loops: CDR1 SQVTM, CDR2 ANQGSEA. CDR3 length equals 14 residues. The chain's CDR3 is CSARETGSGNTIYF. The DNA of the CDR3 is TGCAGCGCCAGAGAGACAGGCTCTGGAAACACCATATATTTT.

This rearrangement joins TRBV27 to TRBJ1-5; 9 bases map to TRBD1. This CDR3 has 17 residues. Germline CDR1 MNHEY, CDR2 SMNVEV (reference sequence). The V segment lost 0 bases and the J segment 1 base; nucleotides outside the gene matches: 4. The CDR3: CASSLSGTGLSNQPQHF. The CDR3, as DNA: TGTGCCAGCAGTTTATCCGGGACAGGGTTAAGCAATCAGCCCCAGCATTTT.

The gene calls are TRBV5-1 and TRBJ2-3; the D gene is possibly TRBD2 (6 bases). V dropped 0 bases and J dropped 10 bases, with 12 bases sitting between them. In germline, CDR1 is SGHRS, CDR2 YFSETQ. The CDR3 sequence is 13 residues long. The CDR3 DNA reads TGCGCCAGCAGCTTGGTAGCCCGCGGGGCGCAGTATTTT. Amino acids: CASSLVARGAQYF.

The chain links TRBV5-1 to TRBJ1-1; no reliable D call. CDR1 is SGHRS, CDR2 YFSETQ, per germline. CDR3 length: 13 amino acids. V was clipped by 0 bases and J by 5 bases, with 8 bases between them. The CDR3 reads CASSLVGRTEAFF. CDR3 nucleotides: TGCGCCAGCAGCTTGGTTGGGAGGACTGAAGCTTTCTTT.

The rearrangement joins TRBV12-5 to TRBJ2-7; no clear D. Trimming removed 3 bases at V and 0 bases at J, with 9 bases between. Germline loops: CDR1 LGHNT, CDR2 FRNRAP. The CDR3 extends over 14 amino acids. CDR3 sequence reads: CASGLTAVSYEQYF. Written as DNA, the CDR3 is TGTGCTAGTGGTTTAACGGCGGTCTCCTACGAGCAGTACTTC.

This CDR3 is CASNPLSFPGANVLTF. CDR3 in DNA: TGTGCCAGCAACCCACTATCGTTTCCTGGGGCCAACGTCCTGACTTTC. The chain links TRBV7-2 to TRBJ2-6; D is ambiguous. CDR1 and CDR2 from the germline V gene are SGHTA and FQGNSA. V lost 7 bases to trimming and J lost 2 bases, with 15 bases between them. This CDR3 region has 16 residues.

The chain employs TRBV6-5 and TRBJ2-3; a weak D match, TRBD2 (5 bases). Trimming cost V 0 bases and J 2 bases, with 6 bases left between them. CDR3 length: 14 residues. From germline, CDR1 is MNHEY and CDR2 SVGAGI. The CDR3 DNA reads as TGTGCCAGCAGTTACTCGAGGGTCACAGATACGCAGTATTTT. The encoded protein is CASSYSRVTDTQYF.

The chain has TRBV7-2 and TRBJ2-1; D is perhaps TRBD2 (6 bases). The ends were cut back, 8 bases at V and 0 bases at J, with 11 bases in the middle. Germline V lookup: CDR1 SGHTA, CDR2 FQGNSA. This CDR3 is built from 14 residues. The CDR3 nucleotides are TGTGCCAGCCGTCGGGGGAGCTCCTACAATGAGCAGTTCTTC. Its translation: CASRRGSSYNEQFF.

CDR3 protein: CASRETGGRTDTQYF. The CDR3 DNA follows: TGTGCCAGCAGAGAAACAGGGGGGAGAACAGATACGCAGTATTTT. J is TRBJ2-3 and V is TRBV6-6; 8 bases line up with TRBD1. With 6 bases clipped from V and 3 bases from J, the junction kept 8 bases outside the gene matches. Germline CDR1 and CDR2: MNHNY and SVGAGI (reference sequence). This CDR3 comprises 15 residues.

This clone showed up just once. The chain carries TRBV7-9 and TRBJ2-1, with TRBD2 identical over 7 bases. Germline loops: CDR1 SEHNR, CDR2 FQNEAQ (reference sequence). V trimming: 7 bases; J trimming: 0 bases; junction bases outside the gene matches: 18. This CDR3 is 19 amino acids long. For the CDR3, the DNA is TGTGCCAGCACCTTCTCGACCCGAGCTGGGGGGGACTCCTACAATGAGCAGTTCTTC. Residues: CASTFSTRAGGDSYNEQFF.

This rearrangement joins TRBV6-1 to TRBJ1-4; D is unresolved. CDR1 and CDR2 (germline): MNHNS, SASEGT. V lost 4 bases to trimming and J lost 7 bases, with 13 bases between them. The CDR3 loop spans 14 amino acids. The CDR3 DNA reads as TGTGCCAGCAGTGTCGAGGGTTGGGTTGAAAAACTGTTTTTT. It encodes CASSVEGWVEKLFF.

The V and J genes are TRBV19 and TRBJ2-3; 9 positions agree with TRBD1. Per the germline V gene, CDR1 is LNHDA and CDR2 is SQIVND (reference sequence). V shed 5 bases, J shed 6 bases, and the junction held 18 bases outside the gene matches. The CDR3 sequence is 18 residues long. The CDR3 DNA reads TGTGCCAGTAGTTTATCCTCACCCGGGACAGGGTCATGGGATACGCAGTATTTT. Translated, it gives CASSLSSPGTGSWDTQYF.

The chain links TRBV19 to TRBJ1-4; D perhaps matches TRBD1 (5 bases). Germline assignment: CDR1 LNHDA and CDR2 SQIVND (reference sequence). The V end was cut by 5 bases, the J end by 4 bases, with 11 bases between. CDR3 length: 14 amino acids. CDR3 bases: TGTGCCAGTAGTTTCGACAGTTATAATGAAAAACTGTTTTTT. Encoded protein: CASSFDSYNEKLFF.

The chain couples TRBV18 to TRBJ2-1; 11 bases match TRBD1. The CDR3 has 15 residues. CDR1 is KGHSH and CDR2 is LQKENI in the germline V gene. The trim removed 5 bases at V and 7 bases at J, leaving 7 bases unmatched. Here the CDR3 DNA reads TGTGCCAGCTCAAGGAGGACAGGGGGCCTGAATGAGCAGTTCTTC. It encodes CASSRRTGGLNEQFF. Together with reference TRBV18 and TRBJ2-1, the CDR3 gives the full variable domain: NAGVMQNPRHLVRRRGQEARLRCSPMKGHSHVYWYRQLPEEGLKFMVYLQKENIIDESGMPKERFSAEFPKEGPSILRIQQVVRGDSAAYFCASSRRTGGLNEQFFGPGTRLTVL.

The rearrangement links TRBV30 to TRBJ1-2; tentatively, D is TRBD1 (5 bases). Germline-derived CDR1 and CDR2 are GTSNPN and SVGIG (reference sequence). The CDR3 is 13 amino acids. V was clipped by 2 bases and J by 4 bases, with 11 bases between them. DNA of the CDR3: TGTGCCTGGAGTATCAGGGTTTTCTATGGCTACACCTTC. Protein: CAWSIRVFYGYTF.

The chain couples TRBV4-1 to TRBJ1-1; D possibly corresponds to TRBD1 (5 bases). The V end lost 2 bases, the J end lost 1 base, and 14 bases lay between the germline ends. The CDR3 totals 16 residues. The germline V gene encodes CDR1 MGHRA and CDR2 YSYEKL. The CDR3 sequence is CASSQPGEGRNTEAFF. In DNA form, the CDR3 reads TGCGCCAGCAGCCAACCCGGGGAGGGGCGGAACACTGAAGCTTTCTTT.

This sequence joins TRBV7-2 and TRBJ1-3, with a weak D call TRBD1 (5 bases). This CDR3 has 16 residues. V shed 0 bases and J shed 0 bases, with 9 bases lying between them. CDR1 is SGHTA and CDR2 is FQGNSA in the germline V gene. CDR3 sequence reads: CASSLAEGISGNTIYF. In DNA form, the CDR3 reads TGTGCCAGCAGCTTAGCGGAGGGGATCTCTGGAAACACCATATATTTT.

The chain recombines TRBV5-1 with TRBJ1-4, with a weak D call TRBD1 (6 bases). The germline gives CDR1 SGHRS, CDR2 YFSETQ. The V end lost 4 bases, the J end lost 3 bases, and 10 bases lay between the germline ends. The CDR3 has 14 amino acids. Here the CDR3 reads CASSPGQPNEKLFF. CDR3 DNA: TGCGCCAGCAGCCCGGGACAACCTAATGAAAAACTGTTTTTT. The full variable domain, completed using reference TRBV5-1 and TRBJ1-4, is KAGVTQTPRYLIKTRGQQVTLSCSPISGHRSVSWYQQTPGQGLQFLFEYFSETQRNKGNFPGRFSGRQFSNSRSEMNVSTLELGDSALYLCASSPGQPNEKLFFGSGTQLSVL.